The clone carrying this T cell receptor (beta chain) turned up a few times. The target antigen is unknown. Diagnosis relied on clinical symptoms, serum thyroxine and TRAb, thyroid ultrasound and orbital computed tomography. It was RNA transcripts that yielded the amplified TCR beta CDR3 regions. In the first-round RT-PCR of the TCR CDR3, the HTBI primer set was used. Each CDR3 protein is one row after TCRdb ran MiXCR on the multiplex PCR reads. The data contain more than 300,000 distinct CDR3 sequences, about 15% of them singletons. This CDR3 region has 15 residues. The germline gives CDR1 LNHDA, CDR2 SQIVND (reference sequence). J lost 7 bases, V lost 3 bases, and 8 bases had no gene match. This specimen belongs to a study of T cells in Graves' hyperthyroidism and ophthalmopathy. Overall study context: Sampling of peripheral blood happened at initial diagnosis, prior to any treatment. Study results and caveats: Separating ophthalmopathy from stable hyperthyroidism was achieved by a 13 V-J model. Blood also held most thyroid clonotypes expanded beyond 0.001.

The chain recombines TRBV19 with TRBJ2-4; TRBD1 agrees at 8 bases. Material for sequencing was blood. The TCR was taken from a woman under 40 with Graves' ophthalmopathy. For the CDR3, the DNA is TGTGCCAGTAGTATCCCGGACAGGGATGGGAACATTCAGTACTTC. Translating it yields CASSIPDRDGNIQYF.